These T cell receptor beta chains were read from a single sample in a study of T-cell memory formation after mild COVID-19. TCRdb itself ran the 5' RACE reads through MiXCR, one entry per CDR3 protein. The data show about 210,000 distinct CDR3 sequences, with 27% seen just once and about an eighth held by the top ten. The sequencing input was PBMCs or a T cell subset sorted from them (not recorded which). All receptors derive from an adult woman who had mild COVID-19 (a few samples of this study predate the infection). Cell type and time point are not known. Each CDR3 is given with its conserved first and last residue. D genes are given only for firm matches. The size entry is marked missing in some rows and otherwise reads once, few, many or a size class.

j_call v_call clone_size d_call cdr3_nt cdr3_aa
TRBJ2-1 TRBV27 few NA TGTGCCAGCAGTCCAACCCTGGACAATGAGCAGTTCTTC CASSPTLDNEQFF
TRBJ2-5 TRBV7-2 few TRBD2 TGTGCCAGCAGCTTAGAGGAGGCTTCGGGGGGGCCGGAGGAGACCCAGTACTTC CASSLEEASGGPEETQYF
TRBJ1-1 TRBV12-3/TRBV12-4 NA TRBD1 TGTGCCAGCGGGGACAGGGGCGGCACTGAAGCTTTCTTT CASGDRGGTEAFF
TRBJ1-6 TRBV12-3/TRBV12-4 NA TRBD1 TGTGCCAGCAGTACAGGACAGGGATATAATTCACCCCTCCACTTT CASSTGQGYNSPLHF
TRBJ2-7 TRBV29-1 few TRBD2 TGCAGCGTCCAAAGGGGACTAGCGGGGCTCTCCTACGAGCAGTACTTC CSVQRGLAGLSYEQYF
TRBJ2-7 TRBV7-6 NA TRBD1 TGTGCCAGCAGCCCCGATCCGGCAGGGACAGGGAATAACGAGCAGTACTTC CASSPDPAGTGNNEQYF
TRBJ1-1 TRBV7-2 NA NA TGTGCCAGCAGGCAGAACACTGAAGCTTTCTTT CASRQNTEAFF
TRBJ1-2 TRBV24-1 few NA TGTGCCACCAGTGAAGATAACATGTTCGGCGGCTACACCTTC CATSEDNMFGGYTF
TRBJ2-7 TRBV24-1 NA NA TGTGCCACCAGTGCCGCAGGGTGGGACGAGCAGTACTTC CATSAAGWDEQYF
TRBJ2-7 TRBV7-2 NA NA TGTGCCAGCAGTGCCACGGACGGCTCCTACGAGCAGTACTTC CASSATDGSYEQYF
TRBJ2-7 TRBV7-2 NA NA TGTGCCAGCAGCTTAGACCGGGGGACGTTGGGTGGCGAGCAGTACTTC CASSLDRGTLGGEQYF
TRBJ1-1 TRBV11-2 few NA TGTGCCAGCAGCTTAGATCGCACGGGGTGGACTGAAGCTTTCTTT CASSLDRTGWTEAFF
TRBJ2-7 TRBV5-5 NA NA TGTGCCAGCAGCTTCGGGTGGACCTACGAGCAGTACTTC CASSFGWTYEQYF
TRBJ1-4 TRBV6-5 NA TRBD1 TGTGCCAGCAGGCGAGGACAGGGGAAAACTAATGAAAAACTGTTTTTT CASRRGQGKTNEKLFF
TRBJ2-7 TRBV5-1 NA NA TGCGCCAGCAGCGGCCGAGGCAGGGAGTACGAGCAGTACTTC CASSGRGREYEQYF
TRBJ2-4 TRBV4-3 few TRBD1 TGCGCCAGCAGCCAAGACCCCCCCAGACAGGGCGCTCCCCAAAACATTCAGTACTTC CASSQDPPRQGAPQNIQYF
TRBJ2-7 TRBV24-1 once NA TGTGCCACCAGTGATTATGGGTACGAGCAGTACTTC CATSDYGYEQYF
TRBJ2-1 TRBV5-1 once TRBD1 TGCGCCAGCAGCTCCTGGTCAACAGGGGCCTCCTACAATGAGCAGTTCTTC CASSSWSTGASYNEQFF
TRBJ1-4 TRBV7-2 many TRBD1 TGTGCCAGCAGCTTAGTTGGAGGGGGCATGAATGAAAAACTGTTTTTT CASSLVGGGMNEKLFF
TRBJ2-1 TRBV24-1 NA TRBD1 TGTGCCACCAGTGATCAATTGACAGGGATCAATGAGCAGTTCTTC CATSDQLTGINEQFF
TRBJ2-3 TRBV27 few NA TGTGCCAGCTCCCACGGCACAGATACGCAGTATTTT CASSHGTDTQYF
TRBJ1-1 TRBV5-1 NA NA TGCGCCAGCAGGGATTATCTGGGAACTGAAGCTTTCTTT CASRDYLGTEAFF
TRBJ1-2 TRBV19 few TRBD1 TGTGCCAGTAGCCACAGGGGACGCGGCTACACCTTC CASSHRGRGYTF
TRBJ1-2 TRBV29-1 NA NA TGCAGCGTTGCAGGGTCGCATGGCTACACCTTC CSVAGSHGYTF
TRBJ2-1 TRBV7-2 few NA TGTGCCAGCAGCTCCCGGGCGCGTCCCAATGAGCAGTTCTTC CASSSRARPNEQFF
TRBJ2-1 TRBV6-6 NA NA TGTGCCAGCAGTTCCCAGCTTAGCGGAGATTCTTACAATGAGCAGTTCTTC CASSSQLSGDSYNEQFF
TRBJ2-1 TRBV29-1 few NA TGCAGCGTTGAAGAGGGAGGACCTACCTACAATGAGCAGTTCTTC CSVEEGGPTYNEQFF
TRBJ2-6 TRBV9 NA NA TGTGCCAGCAGCGTAGCCGTATTCTCTGGGGCCAACGTCCTGACTTTC CASSVAVFSGANVLTF
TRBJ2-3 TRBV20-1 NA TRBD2 TGCAGTGCCAAATCCTCTAGCGGGGGCCTCACAGATACGCAGTATTTT CSAKSSSGGLTDTQYF
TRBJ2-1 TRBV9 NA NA TGTGCCAGCAGCCCCCGCGAGAGACATGAGCAGTTCTTC CASSPRERHEQFF
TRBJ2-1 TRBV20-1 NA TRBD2 TGCAGTGCCATCCTTAGACTAGCGGGAGAGGGTATTGTGTATGAGCAGTTCTTC CSAILRLAGEGIVYEQFF
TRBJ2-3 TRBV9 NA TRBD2 TGTGCCAGCAGCGTAGAAGGGTATGCGGGGGCAGATACGCAGTATTTT CASSVEGYAGADTQYF
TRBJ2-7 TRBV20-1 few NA TGCAGTGCTAGTATCGCCAGGGGGGCCTACGAGCAGTACTTC CSASIARGAYEQYF
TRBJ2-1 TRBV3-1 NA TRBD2 TGTGCCAGCAGCCAATATAAGCGGGGGGTCTACAATGAGCAGTTCTTC CASSQYKRGVYNEQFF
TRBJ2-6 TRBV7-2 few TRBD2 TGTGCCAGCAGCCGGGAGAGCGGGAAATGGTCCTCTGGGGCCAACGTCCTGACTTTC CASSRESGKWSSGANVLTF
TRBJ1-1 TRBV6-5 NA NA TGTGCCAGCAGTTACCGACAGAACACTGAAGCTTTCTTT CASSYRQNTEAFF
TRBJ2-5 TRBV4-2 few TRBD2 TGTGCCAGCAGCCAGGGACTAGCGGGTCTCGAGACCCAGTACTTC CASSQGLAGLETQYF
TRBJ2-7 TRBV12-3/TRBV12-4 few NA TGTGCCAGCAGTTTAGGGGGCGCCCTGGGGGAGCAGTACTTC CASSLGGALGEQYF
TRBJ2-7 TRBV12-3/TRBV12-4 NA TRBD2 TGTGCCACCGCCCCCCCTCTAACTAGCGGGGACTCCTACGAGCAGTACTTC CATAPPLTSGDSYEQYF
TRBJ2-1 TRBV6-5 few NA TGTGCCAGCAGTTACACGGGCCTCCTCTCCTACAATGAGCAGTTCTTC CASSYTGLLSYNEQFF
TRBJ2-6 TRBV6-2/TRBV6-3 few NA TGTGCCAGCAGCCCCTTAGGGTCTGGGGCCAACGTCCTGACTTTC CASSPLGSGANVLTF
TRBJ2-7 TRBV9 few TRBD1 TGTGCCAGCAGCTCCCGGGACAGCCCGACCTACGAGCAGTACTTC CASSSRDSPTYEQYF